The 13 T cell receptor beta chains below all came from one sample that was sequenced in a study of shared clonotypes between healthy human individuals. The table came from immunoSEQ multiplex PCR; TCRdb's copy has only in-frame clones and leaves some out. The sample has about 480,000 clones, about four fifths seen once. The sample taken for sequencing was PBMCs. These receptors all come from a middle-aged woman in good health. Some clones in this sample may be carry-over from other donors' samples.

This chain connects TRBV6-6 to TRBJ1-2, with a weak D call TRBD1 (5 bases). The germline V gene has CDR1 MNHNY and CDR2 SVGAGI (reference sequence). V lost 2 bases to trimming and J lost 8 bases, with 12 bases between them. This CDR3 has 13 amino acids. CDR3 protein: CASSYQGEGGYTF. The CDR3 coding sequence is TGTGCCAGCAGTTACCAGGGTGAAGGCGGCTACACCTTC.

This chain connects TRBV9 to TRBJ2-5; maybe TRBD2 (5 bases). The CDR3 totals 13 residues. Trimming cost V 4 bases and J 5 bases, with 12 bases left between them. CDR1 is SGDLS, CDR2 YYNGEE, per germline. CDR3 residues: CASSSSGAETQYF. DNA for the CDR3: TGTGCCAGCAGCTCCAGCGGCGCGGAGACCCAGTACTTC.

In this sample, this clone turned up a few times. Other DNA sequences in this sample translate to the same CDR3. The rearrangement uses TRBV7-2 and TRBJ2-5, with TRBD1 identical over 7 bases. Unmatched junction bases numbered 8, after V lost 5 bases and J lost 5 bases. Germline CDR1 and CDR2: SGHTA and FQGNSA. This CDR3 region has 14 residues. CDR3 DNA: TGTGCCAGCAGCCCACGACAGGGCTCGGAGACCCAGTACTTC. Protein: CASSPRQGSETQYF.

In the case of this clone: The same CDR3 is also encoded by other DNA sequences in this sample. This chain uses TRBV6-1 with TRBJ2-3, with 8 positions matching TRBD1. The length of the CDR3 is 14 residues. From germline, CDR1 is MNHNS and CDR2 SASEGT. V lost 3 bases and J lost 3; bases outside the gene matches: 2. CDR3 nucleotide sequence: TGTGCCAGCAGTGACAGGGGGCCGACAGATACGCAGTATTTT. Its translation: CASSDRGPTDTQYF.

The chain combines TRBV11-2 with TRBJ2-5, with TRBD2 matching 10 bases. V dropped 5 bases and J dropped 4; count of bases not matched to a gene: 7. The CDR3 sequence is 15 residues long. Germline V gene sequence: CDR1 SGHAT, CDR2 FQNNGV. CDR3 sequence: CASSPSGRALETQYF. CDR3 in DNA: TGTGCCAGCAGCCCAAGCGGGAGGGCCTTAGAGACCCAGTACTTC.

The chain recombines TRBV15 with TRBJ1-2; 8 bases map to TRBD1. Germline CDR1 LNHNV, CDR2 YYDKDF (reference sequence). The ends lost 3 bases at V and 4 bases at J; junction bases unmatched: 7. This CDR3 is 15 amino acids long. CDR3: CATSRAGQGGYGYTF. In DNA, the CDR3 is TGTGCCACCAGCAGGGCTGGACAGGGCGGCTATGGCTACACCTTC.

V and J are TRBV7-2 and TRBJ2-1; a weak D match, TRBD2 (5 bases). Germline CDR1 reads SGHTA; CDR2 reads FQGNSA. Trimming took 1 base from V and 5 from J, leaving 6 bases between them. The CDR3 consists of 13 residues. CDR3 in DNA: TGTGCCAGCAGCTTAGGAGCGGACAATGAGCAGTTCTTC. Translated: CASSLGADNEQFF.

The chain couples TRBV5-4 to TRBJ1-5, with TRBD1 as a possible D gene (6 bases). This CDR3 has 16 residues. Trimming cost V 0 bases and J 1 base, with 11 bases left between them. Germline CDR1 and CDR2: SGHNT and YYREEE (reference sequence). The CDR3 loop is CASSLEPGESNQPQHF. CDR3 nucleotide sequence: TGTGCCAGCAGCTTGGAGCCAGGGGAAAGCAATCAGCCCCAGCATTTT.

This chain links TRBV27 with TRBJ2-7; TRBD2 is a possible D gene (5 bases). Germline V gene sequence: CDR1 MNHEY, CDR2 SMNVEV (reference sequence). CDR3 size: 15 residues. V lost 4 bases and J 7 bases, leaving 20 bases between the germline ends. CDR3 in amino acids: CASSSPLRGPGEQYF. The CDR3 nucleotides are TGTGCCAGCAGTTCCCCCCTCCGGGGTCCGGGGGAGCAGTACTTC.

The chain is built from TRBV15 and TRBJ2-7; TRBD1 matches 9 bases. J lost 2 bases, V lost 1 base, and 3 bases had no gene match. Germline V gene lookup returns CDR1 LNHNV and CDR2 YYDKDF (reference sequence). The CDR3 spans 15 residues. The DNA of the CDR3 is TGTGCCACCAGCAGAGGGGGACAGGGTACCTACGAGCAGTACTTC. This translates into CATSRGGQGTYEQYF.

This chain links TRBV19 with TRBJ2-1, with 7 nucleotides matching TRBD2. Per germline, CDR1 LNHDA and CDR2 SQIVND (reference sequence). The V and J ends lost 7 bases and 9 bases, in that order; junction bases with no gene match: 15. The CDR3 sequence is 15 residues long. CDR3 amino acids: CASTNQAGVLGEQFF. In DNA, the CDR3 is TGTGCCAGTACCAACCAGGCGGGAGTGTTGGGTGAGCAGTTCTTC.

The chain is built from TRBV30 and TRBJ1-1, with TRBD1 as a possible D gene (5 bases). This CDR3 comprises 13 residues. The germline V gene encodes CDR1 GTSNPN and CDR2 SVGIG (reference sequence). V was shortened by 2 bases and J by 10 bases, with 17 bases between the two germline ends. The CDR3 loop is CAWSPRTGGAAFF. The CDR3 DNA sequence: TGTGCCTGGAGTCCCCGGACGGGAGGGGCAGCTTTCTTT.

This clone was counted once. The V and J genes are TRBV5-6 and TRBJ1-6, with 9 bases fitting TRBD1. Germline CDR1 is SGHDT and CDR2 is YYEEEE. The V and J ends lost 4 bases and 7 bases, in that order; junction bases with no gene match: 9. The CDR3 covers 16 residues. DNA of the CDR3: TGTGCCAGCAGCACCTCCGGGACAGGGTTGAATTCACCCCTCCACTTT. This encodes CASSTSGTGLNSPLHF.